The present T cell receptor (beta chain) was sequenced within a study of T cell responses to AZD1222 COVID-19 vaccine. Sequenced by immunoSEQ multiplex PCR; TCRdb stores in-frame clones only, minus some. The sample has some 80,000 clones, roughly 90% seen once. The CDR3 totals 15 residues. Trimming left V 4 bases short and J 5 bases short, with 18 bases between. In germline, CDR1 is SGHRS, CDR2 YFSETQ. This rearrangement joins TRBV5-1 to TRBJ2-5, with D hard to call. The sample here was peripheral blood, taken on day 0 of AZD1222 vaccination. The receptor comes from an adult in good health. The CDR3 loop reads CASSPRTRVAETQYF. As DNA, the CDR3 is TGCGCCAGCAGCCCAAGGACCCGGGTGGCGGAGACCCAGTACTTC.